This record looks at one T cell receptor beta chain sequence and its context. Its antigen is as yet unknown. This specimen belongs to a study of CXCR3-negative and CXCR3-positive naive CD8 T cells. This CDR3 contains 16 residues. CD45RO-CCR7+CD27+CD95- cells counted as naive CD8+ T cells. Study-wide findings and caveats: Whereas memory cells differed, naive CXCR3-negative and CXCR3-positive cells shared similar TRBV-TRBJ usage. Hydrophobicity was higher for TRB CDR3s found in CXCR3-positive naive cells than in CXCR3-negative naive cells.

cDNA libraries for TRB were generated by 5' RACE incorporating UMI labels. TCRdb re-analyzed the 5' RACE reads; it lists each CDR3 protein once, without DNA. This table holds tens of thousands of distinct CDR3 sequences. J is TRBJ1-1 and V is TRBV12-3 or TRBV12-4; absent DNA, TCRdb's TRBD1 call cannot be checked. The sequencing input was naive CXCR3- CD8+ T cells from blood. Subset in this sample: CD45RO-CCR7+CD27+CD95- naive CD8+ T cells lacking CXCR3 (TNR3-). This receptor was taken from a human donor in good health. Some clones in this sample may be carry-over from other donors' samples. The CDR3 sequence: CASSSGGRSGDTEALF.